This T cell receptor beta chain originates from a study of blood T cell repertoires in COVID-19. The CDR3 is 14 residues long. Data came from immunoSEQ multiplex PCR; TCRdb stores just in-frame clones and leaves some out. Of a few hundred thousand clones detected, 80% to 90% appear once; the ten largest clones hold roughly 10%. The receptor was isolated from an elderly woman with acute or convalescent COVID-19. Sequencing was performed on peripheral blood. V and J are TRBV12-2 and TRBJ1-5; the table's D call of TRBD1 was not tested on the DNA. TRBV12-2 is flagged as a pseudogene. CDR3 sequence (DNA): TGTGCAAGTCGCCAGGACAGGGGAAGCCAGCCCCAGCATTTT. Translation gives CASRQDRGSQPQHF.